Listed here is a single T cell receptor (beta chain). Its antigen is unknown. The length of the CDR3 is 14 residues. Germline-derived CDR1 and CDR2 are ENHRY and SYGVKD. Trimming removed 10 bases from V and 3 bases from J; junction bases left unmatched: 9. It was with 60 Vbeta and 13 Jbeta primers that the PCR ran. The table came from immunoSEQ multiplex PCR; TCRdb's copy has only in-frame clones and leaves some out. Among fewer than 150,000 clones listed, roughly three quarters were seen once. This record comes from a study of cytomegalovirus exposure and HLA in healthy donors. Broader study findings: Per published reports, the classifier diagnosed cytomegalovirus status with high specificity and sensitivity. The productive fraction for most TCR beta V segments was about 90% or about 30% in an earlier analysis. In a later analysis, at a false discovery rate of 0.05, about 15,000 TCR beta sequences were associated with HLA alleles.

The rearrangement joins TRBV10-3 to TRBJ2-7, with 10 positions matching TRBD2. Sequences were obtained from PBMCs. The TCR was taken from a man aged 25-40 years in good health and CMV-seronegative. The CDR3 nucleotides read TGTGCCACTCAGTTAGCGGGAGGAGTCTACGAGCAGTACTTC. Protein product: CATQLAGGVYEQYF.